This TCR beta chain comes out of a study of monozygotic twins with inflammatory bowel disease. General study findings and limits: Added variability in patient repertoires may stem from differing immunosuppressive treatments.

Blood (under 2.6 ml) was collected from every donor individually. Germline CDR1 is DFQATT and CDR2 is SNEGSKA (reference sequence). This CDR3 spans 15 amino acids. As concerns this clonotype: Antigen unknown.

UMIs that had a 6-nucleotide sample barcode were put in using template switching. TCRdb re-called the 5' RACE reads, yielding one record per CDR3 amino acid sequence without DNA. The sample has roughly 200,000 distinct CDR3 sequences. The chain has TRBV20-1 and TRBJ1-1; TCRdb gives TRBD1 as the D gene, but with no DNA this cannot be confirmed. Sequencing was done on a sample of blood. The clonotype originates from a human donor with ulcerative colitis or Crohn's disease, or a healthy co-twin of an affected twin (not recorded which). CDR3 protein: CSANVLQGAGTEAFF.